This T cell receptor beta chain was found in a study of cytomegalovirus exposure and HLA in healthy donors. V was shortened by 8 bases and J by 5 bases, with 15 bases between the two germline ends. The CDR3 runs 13 residues. Germline V gene data show CDR1 as ENHRY and CDR2 as SYGVKD. The PCR used 60 Vbeta and 13 Jbeta primers. Produced via immunoSEQ multiplex PCR; TCRdb's table is partial and in-frame only. The sample shows around 87,000 clones, more than 70% of them seen only once. This clone was counted only a few times. The chain combines TRBV10-3 with TRBJ1-1; a weak D match, TRBD1 (6 bases). The clonotype was recovered from a man between 35 and 55 years old in good health and CMV-seronegative. Sequencing was performed on PBMCs. The CDR3 region is CAIGTGQGTEAFF. In DNA form, the CDR3 reads TGTGCCATCGGGACGGGTCAGGGGACTGAAGCTTTCTTT.